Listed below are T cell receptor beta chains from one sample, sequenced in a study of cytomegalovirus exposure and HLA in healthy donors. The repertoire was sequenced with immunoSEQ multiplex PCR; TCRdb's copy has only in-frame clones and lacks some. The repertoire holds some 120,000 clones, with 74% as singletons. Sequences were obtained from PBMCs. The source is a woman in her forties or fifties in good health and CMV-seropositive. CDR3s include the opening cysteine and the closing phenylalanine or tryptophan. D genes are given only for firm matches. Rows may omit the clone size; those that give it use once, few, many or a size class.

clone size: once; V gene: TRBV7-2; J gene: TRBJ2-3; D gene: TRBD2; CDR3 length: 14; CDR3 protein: CASTAGGNTDTQYF; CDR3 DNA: TGTGCCAGCACAGCGGGGGGAAACACAGATACGCAGTATTTT
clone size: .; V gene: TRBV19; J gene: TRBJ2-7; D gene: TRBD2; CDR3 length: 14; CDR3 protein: CASSIGGLDYEQYF; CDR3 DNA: TGTGCCAGTAGTATAGGGGGACTAGACTACGAGCAGTACTTC
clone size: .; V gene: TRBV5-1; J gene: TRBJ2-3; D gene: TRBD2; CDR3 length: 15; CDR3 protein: CASSLSGVGTDTQYF; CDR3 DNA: TGCGCCAGCAGCTTGAGCGGGGTGGGCACAGATACGCAGTATTTT
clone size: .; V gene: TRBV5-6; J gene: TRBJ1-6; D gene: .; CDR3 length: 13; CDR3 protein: CASRILGESPLHF; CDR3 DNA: TGTGCCAGCAGAATATTGGGAGAATCACCCCTCCACTTT
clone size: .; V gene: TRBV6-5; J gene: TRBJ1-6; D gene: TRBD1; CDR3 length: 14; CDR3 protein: CASSYKGGSSPLHF; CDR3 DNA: TGTGCCAGCAGTTACAAAGGGGGCAGTTCACCCCTCCACTTT
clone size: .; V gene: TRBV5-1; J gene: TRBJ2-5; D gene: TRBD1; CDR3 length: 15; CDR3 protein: CASSLGGQRQETQYF; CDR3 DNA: TGCGCCAGCAGCTTGGGGGGACAGCGCCAAGAGACCCAGTACTTC
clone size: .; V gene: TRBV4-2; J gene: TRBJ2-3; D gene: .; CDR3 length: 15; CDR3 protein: CASSRSSEVTDTQYF; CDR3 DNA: TGTGCCAGCAGCCGCTCTAGCGAGGTCACAGATACGCAGTATTTT
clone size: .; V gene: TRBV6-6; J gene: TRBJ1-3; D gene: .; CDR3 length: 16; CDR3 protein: CASSSPTTGSGNTIYF; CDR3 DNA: TGTGCCAGCAGCTCCCCGACTACAGGGTCTGGAAACACCATATATTTT
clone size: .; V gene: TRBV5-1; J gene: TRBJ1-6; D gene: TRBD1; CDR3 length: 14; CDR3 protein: CASSPGGEGGTLHF; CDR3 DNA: TGCGCCAGCAGCCCTGGGGGTGAAGGGGGCACCCTCCACTTT
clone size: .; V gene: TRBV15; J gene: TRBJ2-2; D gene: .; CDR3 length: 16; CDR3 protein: CATSRARGQGTGELFF; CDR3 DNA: TGTGCCACCAGCAGAGCCAGAGGGCAAGGGACCGGGGAGCTGTTTTTT
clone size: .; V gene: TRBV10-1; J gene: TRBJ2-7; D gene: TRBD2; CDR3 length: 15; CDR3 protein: CASTRAGGISYEQYF; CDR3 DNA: TGCGCCAGCACAAGAGCGGGGGGGATATCCTACGAGCAGTACTTC
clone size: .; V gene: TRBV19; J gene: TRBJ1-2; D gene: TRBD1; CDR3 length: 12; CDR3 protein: CATTQGYYGYTF; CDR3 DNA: TGTGCCACCACACAGGGGTACTATGGCTACACCTTC
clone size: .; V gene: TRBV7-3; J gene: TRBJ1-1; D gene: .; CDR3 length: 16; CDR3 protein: CASSPRGDLVNTEAFF; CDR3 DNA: TGTGCCAGCAGTCCACGTGGGGACTTAGTGAACACTGAAGCTTTCTTT
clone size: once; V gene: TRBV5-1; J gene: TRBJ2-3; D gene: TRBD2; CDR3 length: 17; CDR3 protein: CASSSTLTSGRTDTQYF; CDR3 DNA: TGCGCCAGCAGCTCGACCTTGACTAGCGGGCGCACAGATACGCAGTATTTT
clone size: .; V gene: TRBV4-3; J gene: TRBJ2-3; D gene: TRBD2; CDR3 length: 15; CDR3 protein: CASSQQSGGADTQYF; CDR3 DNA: TGCGCCAGCAGCCAACAGAGCGGGGGGGCAGATACGCAGTATTTT
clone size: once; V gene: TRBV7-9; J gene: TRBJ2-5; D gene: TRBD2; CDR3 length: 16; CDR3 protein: CSSSPTTSGGAETQYF; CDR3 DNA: TGTTCCAGCAGCCCAACTACTAGCGGGGGGGCGGAGACCCAGTACTTC
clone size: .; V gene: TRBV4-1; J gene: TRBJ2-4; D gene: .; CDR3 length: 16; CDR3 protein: CASSQGSRQAKNIQYF; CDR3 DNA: TGCGCCAGCAGCCAAGGTTCGCGTCAAGCCAAAAACATTCAGTACTTC